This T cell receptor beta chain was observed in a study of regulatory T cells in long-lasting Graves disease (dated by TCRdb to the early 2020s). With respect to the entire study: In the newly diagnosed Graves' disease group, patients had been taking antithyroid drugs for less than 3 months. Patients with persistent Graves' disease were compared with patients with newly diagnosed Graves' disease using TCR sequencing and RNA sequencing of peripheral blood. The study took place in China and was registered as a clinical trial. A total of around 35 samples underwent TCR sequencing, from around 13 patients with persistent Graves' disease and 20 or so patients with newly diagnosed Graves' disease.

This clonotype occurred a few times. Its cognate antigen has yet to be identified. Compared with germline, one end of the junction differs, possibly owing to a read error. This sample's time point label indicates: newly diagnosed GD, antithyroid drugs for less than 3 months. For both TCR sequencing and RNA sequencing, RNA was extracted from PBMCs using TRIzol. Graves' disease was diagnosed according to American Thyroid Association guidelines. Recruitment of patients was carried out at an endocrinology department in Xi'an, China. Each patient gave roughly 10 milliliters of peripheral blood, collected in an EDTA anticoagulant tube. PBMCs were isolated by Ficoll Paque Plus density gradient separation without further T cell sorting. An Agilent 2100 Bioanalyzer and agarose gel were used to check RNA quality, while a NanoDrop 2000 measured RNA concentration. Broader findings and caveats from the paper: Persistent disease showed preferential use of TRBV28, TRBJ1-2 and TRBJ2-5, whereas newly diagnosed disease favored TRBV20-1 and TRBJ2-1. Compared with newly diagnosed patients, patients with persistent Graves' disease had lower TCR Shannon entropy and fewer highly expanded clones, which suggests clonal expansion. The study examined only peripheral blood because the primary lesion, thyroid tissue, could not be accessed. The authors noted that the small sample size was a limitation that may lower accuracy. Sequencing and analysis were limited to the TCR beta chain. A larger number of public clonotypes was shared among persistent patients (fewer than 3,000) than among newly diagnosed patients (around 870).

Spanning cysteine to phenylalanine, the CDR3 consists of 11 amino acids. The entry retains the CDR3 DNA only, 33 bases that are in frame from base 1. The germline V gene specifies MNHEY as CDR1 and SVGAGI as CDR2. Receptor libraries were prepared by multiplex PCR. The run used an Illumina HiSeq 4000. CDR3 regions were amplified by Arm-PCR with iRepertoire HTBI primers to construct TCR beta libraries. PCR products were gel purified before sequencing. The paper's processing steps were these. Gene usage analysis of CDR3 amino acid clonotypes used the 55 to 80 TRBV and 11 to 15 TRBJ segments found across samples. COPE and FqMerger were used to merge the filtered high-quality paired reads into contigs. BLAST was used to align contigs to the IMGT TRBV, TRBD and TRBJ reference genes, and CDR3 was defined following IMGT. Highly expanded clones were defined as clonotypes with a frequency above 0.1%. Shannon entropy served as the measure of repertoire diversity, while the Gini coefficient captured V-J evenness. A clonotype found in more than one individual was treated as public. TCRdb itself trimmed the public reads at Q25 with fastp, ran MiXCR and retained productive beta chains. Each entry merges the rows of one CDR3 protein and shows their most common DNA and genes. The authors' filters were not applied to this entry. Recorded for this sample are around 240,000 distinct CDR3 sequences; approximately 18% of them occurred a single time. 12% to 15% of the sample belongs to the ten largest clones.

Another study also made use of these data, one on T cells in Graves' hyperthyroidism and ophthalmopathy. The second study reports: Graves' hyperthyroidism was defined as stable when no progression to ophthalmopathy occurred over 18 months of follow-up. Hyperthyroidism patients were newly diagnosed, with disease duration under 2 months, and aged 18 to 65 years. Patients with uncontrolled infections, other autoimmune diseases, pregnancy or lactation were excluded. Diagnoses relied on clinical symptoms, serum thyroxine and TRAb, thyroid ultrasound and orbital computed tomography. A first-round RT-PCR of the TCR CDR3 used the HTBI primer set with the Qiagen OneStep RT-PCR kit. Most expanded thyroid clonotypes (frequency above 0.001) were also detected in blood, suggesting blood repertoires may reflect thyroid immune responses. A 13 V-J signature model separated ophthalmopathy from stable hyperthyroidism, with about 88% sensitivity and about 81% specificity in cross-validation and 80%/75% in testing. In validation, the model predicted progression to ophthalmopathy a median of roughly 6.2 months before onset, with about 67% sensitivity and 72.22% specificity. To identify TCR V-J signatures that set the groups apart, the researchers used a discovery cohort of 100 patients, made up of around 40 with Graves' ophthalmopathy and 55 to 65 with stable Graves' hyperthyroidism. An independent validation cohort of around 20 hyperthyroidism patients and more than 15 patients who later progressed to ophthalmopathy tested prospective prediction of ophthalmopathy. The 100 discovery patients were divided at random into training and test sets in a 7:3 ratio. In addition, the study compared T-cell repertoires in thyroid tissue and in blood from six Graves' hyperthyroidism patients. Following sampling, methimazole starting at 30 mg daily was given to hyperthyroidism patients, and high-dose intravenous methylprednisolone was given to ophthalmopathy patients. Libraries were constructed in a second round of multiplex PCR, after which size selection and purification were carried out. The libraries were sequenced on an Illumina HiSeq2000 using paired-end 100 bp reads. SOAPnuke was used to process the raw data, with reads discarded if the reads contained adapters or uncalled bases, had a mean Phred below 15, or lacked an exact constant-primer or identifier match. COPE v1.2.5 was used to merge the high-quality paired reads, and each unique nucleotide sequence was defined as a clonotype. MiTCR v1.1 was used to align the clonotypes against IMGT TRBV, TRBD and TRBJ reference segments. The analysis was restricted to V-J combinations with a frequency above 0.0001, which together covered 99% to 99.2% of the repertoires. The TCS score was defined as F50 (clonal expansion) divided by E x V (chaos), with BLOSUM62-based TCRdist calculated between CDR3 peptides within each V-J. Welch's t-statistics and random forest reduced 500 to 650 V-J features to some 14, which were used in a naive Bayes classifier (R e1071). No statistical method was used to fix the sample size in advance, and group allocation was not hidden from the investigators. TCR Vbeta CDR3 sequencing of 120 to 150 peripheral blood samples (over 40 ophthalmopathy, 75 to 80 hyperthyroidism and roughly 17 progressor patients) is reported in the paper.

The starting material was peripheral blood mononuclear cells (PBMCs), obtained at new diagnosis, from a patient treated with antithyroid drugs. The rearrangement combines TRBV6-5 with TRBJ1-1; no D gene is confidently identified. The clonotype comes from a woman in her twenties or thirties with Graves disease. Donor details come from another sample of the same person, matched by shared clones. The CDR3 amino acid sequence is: CASSYGTEASF. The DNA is TGTGCCAGCAGTTACGGCACTGAAGCTTCCTTT.